This T cell receptor (beta chain) was retrieved from a study of blood T cell repertoires in COVID-19. As for the study in general: COVID-19 samples collected from the United States, Italy and Spain covered acute and convalescent phases. The analysed material was cDNA or gDNA that came from T cells, B-cell-depleted T cells, or PBMCs.

In the study's own analysis: Scientists estimated how many nucleated cells there were by amplifying reference gene primers. Repertoires were generated with immunoSEQ multiplex PCR, while TCRdb's copy carries only in-frame clones and drops some. The D gene and trimming were derived from the DNA, and the V and J assignments and clone size from that table. Of a few hundred thousand clones in the sample, 80% to 90% were seen once. Germline V gene data show CDR1 as SGHTA and CDR2 as FQGNSA. V lost 4 bases and J lost 4, with 25 bases in between. The CDR3 runs 18 residues. The receptor was isolated from a man in his thirties or forties who had recovered from COVID-19. V and J are TRBV7-2 and TRBJ1-2; TRBD1 might be the D (5 bases). The sequencing input was peripheral blood. The CDR3 loop is CASSSSGRRAGGSYGYTF. In nucleotides, the CDR3 is TGTGCCAGCAGCTCATCGGGGCGGAGGGCGGGAGGAAGCTATGGCTACACCTTC.